These 11 T cell receptor beta chains originate from one sample sequenced in a study of identical twins' blood T cells. Each CDR3 protein gets one entry after TCRdb re-called the 5' RACE reads with MiXCR. The sample has around 380,000 distinct CDR3 sequences, about 28% seen once. Material for sequencing was PBMCs. All receptors derive from a woman between 18 and 50 years old in good health.

The chain links TRBV10-1 to TRBJ2-3, with D unresolved. CDR1 and CDR2 from the germline V gene are WNHNN and SYGVQD (reference sequence). The CDR3 has 12 amino acids. Trimming stripped 7 bases from V and 6 bases from J, with 11 bases between. The CDR3 spells CASNPNMDTQYF. CDR3 in DNA: TGCGCCAGCAATCCGAACATGGATACGCAGTATTTT.

The DNA for the CDR3 is TGTGCCAGCAGTACCCGCGCGGACAACACTGAAGCTTTCTTT. It translates to CASSTRADNTEAFF. V is TRBV6-2 or TRBV6-3 and J is TRBJ1-1, with unresolved D. The CDR3 consists of 14 residues. V was pared by 5 bases and J by 2 bases, with 12 bases between. Germline assignment: CDR1 MNHEY and CDR2 SVGEGT.

The chain links TRBV6-1 to TRBJ2-5; D might be TRBD2 (5 bases). This CDR3 contains 13 residues. Trimming removed 6 bases from V and 4 bases from J, with 12 bases in between. From germline, CDR1 is MNHNS and CDR2 SASEGT. This CDR3 reads CASRRPGGETQYF. CDR3 sequence (DNA): TGTGCCAGCAGACGTCCAGGAGGAGAGACCCAGTACTTC.

This chain joins TRBV29-1 and TRBJ2-7; 9 bases are a match to TRBD1. The trim removed 7 bases at V and 2 bases at J, leaving 3 bases unmatched. CDR3 length: 12 residues. CDR1 SQVTM and CDR2 ANQGSEA come from the germline V gene. The CDR3 sequence is CSGWTGAYEQYF. The CDR3 nucleotides are TGCAGCGGTTGGACAGGGGCCTACGAGCAGTACTTC.

In this sample, this clonotype turned up a few times. The chain uses TRBV29-1 and TRBJ1-1; D perhaps matches TRBD1 (5 bases). CDR3 length equals 12 residues. Germline lookup yields CDR1 SQVTM and CDR2 ANQGSEA. V was pared by 7 bases and J by 2 bases, with 11 bases between. The CDR3 region has the DNA TGCAGCGCCGGATGGACAAACACTGAAGCTTTCTTT. This sequence encodes CSAGWTNTEAFF.

The table lists this clonotype with many counts. J is TRBJ1-5 and V is TRBV6-2 or TRBV6-3; D not resolved. This CDR3 has 15 residues. Germline V lookup: CDR1 MNHEY, CDR2 SVGEGT. Trimming pared 0 bases from V and 1 base from J, leaving 7 bases between. CDR3 nucleotide sequence: TGTGCCAGCAGTTACTCGTGGGGAAGCAATCAGCCCCAGCATTTT. Translating it yields CASSYSWGSNQPQHF.

This clonotype has a handful of counts. The rearrangement links TRBV7-9 to TRBJ2-2; D is tentatively TRBD1 or TRBD2 (5 bases each). Germline CDR1 is SEHNR and CDR2 is FQNEAQ (reference sequence). V was shortened by 2 bases and J by 5 bases, with 9 bases between the two germline ends. The CDR3 length is 14 residues. The chain's CDR3 is CASSLTGGTGELFF. CDR3 DNA: TGTGCCAGCAGCTTAACAGGCGGGACCGGGGAGCTGTTTTTT.

V and J are TRBV2 and TRBJ1-5, with D unclear. CDR3 length: 15 amino acids. Trimming stripped 4 bases from V and 7 bases from J, with 17 bases between. CDR1 is SNHLY and CDR2 is FYNNEI in the germline V gene. The CDR3 here is CASSGQTQRAQPQHF. CDR3 DNA sequence: TGTGCCAGCAGTGGGCAGACCCAAAGGGCCCAGCCCCAGCATTTT.

This chain's CDR3 is CASITGEGQPQHF. CDR3 sequence (DNA): TGTGCCAGCATAACGGGGGAAGGGCAGCCCCAGCATTTT. J is TRBJ1-5 and V is TRBV2; possible D gene TRBD1, 5 bases. The length of the CDR3 is 13 residues. CDR1 is SNHLY, CDR2 FYNNEI, per germline. V lost 7 bases, J lost 7 bases, and 14 bases lay in between.

The chain employs TRBV20-1 and TRBJ1-5; D possibly corresponds to TRBD1 (6 bases). Trimming took 0 bases from V and 2 from J, leaving 11 bases between them. Germline CDR1 reads DFQATT; CDR2 reads SNEGSKA (reference sequence). The CDR3 contains 15 residues. CDR3 protein: CSARDRGCGNQPQHF. The CDR3, as DNA: TGCAGTGCTAGAGATAGGGGGTGTGGCAATCAGCCCCAGCATTTT.

The rearrangement joins TRBV6-2 or TRBV6-3 to TRBJ2-2, with 10 nucleotides matching TRBD2. The germline CDR1 and CDR2 sequences are MNHEY and SVGEGT. Losses at the gene ends were 6 bases for V and 3 bases for J; bases not matched to a gene: 4. This CDR3 is 15 amino acids long. CDR3 sequence reads: CASRTSGRDTGELFF. DNA for the CDR3: TGTGCCAGCAGAACAAGCGGGAGGGACACCGGGGAGCTGTTTTTT.